Shown below are 25 T cell receptor beta chains from a single sample sequenced in a study of blood T cell repertoires in COVID-19. Sequenced by immunoSEQ multiplex PCR; TCRdb stores in-frame clones only, minus some. Of 62,000 or so clones listed, around 73% are singletons. Sequencing input: peripheral blood. Receptors originate from a man between 60 and 70 years old with COVID-19, enrolled during active disease.

The rearrangement uses TRBV6-5 and TRBJ2-1; weak D call: TRBD1 (5 bases). CDR3 size: 12 residues. CDR1 is MNHEY, CDR2 SVGAGI, per germline. The ends were cut back, 6 bases at V and 7 bases at J, with 10 bases in the middle. The CDR3 DNA reads TGTGCCAGCAGGGGCAGGGTGAATGAGCAGTTCTTC. This codes for CASRGRVNEQFF.

A few counts support this clone. The rearrangement joins TRBV5-4 to TRBJ2-7; 7 positions match TRBD2. This CDR3 contains 18 residues. Trimming took 0 bases from V and 4 from J; bases not matched to a gene: 16. The germline V gene has CDR1 SGHNT and CDR2 YYREEE (reference sequence). The CDR3 loop reads CASSLGPSGATSSYEQYF. The CDR3 DNA reads as TGTGCCAGCAGCTTGGGTCCGAGCGGGGCCACCTCGTCTTACGAGCAGTACTTC.

The chain combines TRBV5-1 with TRBJ1-1; 9 nucleotides match TRBD1. The V gene end was trimmed by 0 bases and the J gene end by 4 bases; junction bases not matched to a gene: 4. CDR3 length equals 15 residues. The germline V gene encodes CDR1 SGHRS and CDR2 YFSETQ. DNA for the CDR3: TGCGCCAGCAGCTTGGGGACAGGGGTGGGCACTGAAGCTTTCTTT. Its translation is CASSLGTGVGTEAFF.

The V call is TRBV18, the J call TRBJ1-6, with TRBD1 identical over 7 bases. Trimming at V came to 2 bases and at J to 7 bases, leaving 5 bases not matched to a gene. Germline CDR1 is KGHSH and CDR2 is LQKENI. The length of the CDR3 is 15 residues. CDR3 bases: TGTGCCAGCTCACCAGGGGCAGGGGGAAATTCACCCCTCCACTTT. It yields the protein CASSPGAGGNSPLHF.

A note on this clone: The identical CDR3 is also encoded by other nucleotide sequences in the sample. This chain links TRBV6-5 with TRBJ1-3; D ambiguous. V lost 4 bases to trimming and J lost 0 bases, with 10 bases between them. The CDR3 runs to 15 residues. Germline lookup yields CDR1 MNHEY and CDR2 SVGAGI. The CDR3 nucleotides are TGTGCCAGCAGTTCCCCAACGGGCTCTGGAAACACCATATATTTT. Translation gives CASSSPTGSGNTIYF.

The chain couples TRBV19 to TRBJ2-7; weak D call: TRBD2 (5 bases). V lost 4 bases and J lost 5, with 15 bases in between. Per the germline V gene, CDR1 is LNHDA and CDR2 is SQIVND (reference sequence). CDR3 length: 14 residues. The CDR3: CASSTPGVSDEQYF. CDR3 bases: TGTGCCAGTAGTACCCCCGGGGTATCGGACGAGCAGTACTTC.

This chain links TRBV5-6 with TRBJ2-1, with 9 bases fitting TRBD2. CDR1 is SGHDT and CDR2 is YYEEEE in the germline V gene. Losses at the gene ends were 0 bases for V and 7 bases for J; bases not matched to a gene: 8. The CDR3 loop spans 16 amino acids. This CDR3 reads CASSLAVIAGVNEQFF. In DNA, the CDR3 is TGTGCCAGCAGCTTGGCCGTAATAGCGGGAGTGAATGAGCAGTTCTTC.

This chain joins TRBV14 and TRBJ2-7; D not resolved. With 3 bases removed from V and 4 bases from J, the gap between germline ends came to 13 bases. From germline, CDR1 is SGHDN and CDR2 FVKESK. CDR3 length: 14 residues. The CDR3 region is CASSQIETNYEQYF. The CDR3, as DNA: TGTGCCAGCAGCCAGATAGAGACAAATTACGAGCAGTACTTC.

Written as DNA, the CDR3 is TGTGCCAGCACCACAGTCTCCTACAATGAGCAGTTCTTC. Translation: CASTTVSYNEQFF. This chain uses TRBV12-3 or TRBV12-4 with TRBJ2-1; D unclear. The CDR3 is made up of 13 amino acids. Trimming took 7 bases from V and 0 from J, leaving 7 bases between them.

This clone was detected only a few times. The rearrangement links TRBV5-1 to TRBJ2-1, with 7 bases aligning to TRBD1. Per the germline V gene, CDR1 is SGHRS and CDR2 is YFSETQ. Trimming took 4 bases from V and 1 from J; bases not matched to a gene: 5. The CDR3 consists of 15 residues. As DNA, the CDR3 is TGCGCCAGCAGCCCAAGGGGGCTTTCCTACAATGAGCAGTTCTTC. Amino acids: CASSPRGLSYNEQFF.

This clone was seen a single time. The V gene is TRBV25-1, the J gene TRBJ1-1; D gene uncertain. The CDR3 loop spans 12 amino acids. The germline gives CDR1 MGHDK, CDR2 SYGVNS. Trimming took off 9 bases at V and 1 base at J, with 9 bases between the two ends. Written as DNA, the CDR3 is TGTGCCAGTCAATCCGGGAACACTGAAGCTTTCTTT. Its protein product is CASQSGNTEAFF.

This clone was seen once. DNA of the CDR3: TGTGCCAGCAGCTCGCGGGACAGGCTCAACACTGAAGCTTTCTTT. Its protein product is CASSSRDRLNTEAFF. The chain joins TRBV11-3 to TRBJ1-1; 8 nucleotides match TRBD1. The CDR3 extends over 15 amino acids. Germline CDR1 SGHNT, CDR2 YENEEA. Trimming at V came to 4 bases and at J to 2 bases, leaving 6 bases not matched to a gene.

V and J are TRBV13 and TRBJ2-7; 7 nucleotides match TRBD1. CDR1 is PRHDT, CDR2 FYEKMQ, per germline (reference sequence). The CDR3 totals 16 residues. The junction had 9 bases not matched to a gene; V was cut back by 2 bases and J by 2 bases. CDR3 sequence reads: CASSLKPGQGAYEQYF. CDR3 DNA sequence: TGTGCCAGCAGCTTAAAGCCAGGGCAGGGGGCCTACGAGCAGTACTTC. The whole variable domain, remainder taken from reference TRBV13 and TRBJ2-7, is AAGVIQSPRHLIKEKRETATLKCYPIPRHDTVYWYQQGPGQDPQFLISFYEKMQSDKGSIPDRFSAQQFSDYHSELNMSSLELGDSALYFCASSLKPGQGAYEQYFGPGTRLTVT.

The V and J genes are TRBV2 and TRBJ1-4; tentatively, D is TRBD1 (5 bases). The CDR3 totals 13 residues. V was shortened by 6 bases and J by 11 bases, with 16 bases between the two germline ends. Per the germline V gene, CDR1 is SNHLY and CDR2 is FYNNEI. The CDR3 here is CASRGTAWGKLFF. The CDR3 coding sequence is TGTGCCAGCAGGGGGACTGCCTGGGGGAAACTGTTTTTT.

The chain is built from TRBV25-1 and TRBJ1-1, with a possible D match to TRBD1 (6 bases). The CDR3 sequence is 13 residues long. V was clipped by 6 bases and J by 3 bases, with 11 bases between them. The V gene's germline CDR1 is MGHDK and CDR2 SYGVNS. CDR3 region: CASSRQVDTEAFF. In DNA form, the CDR3 reads TGTGCCAGCAGCCGACAGGTGGACACTGAAGCTTTCTTT.

The V gene is TRBV7-9, the J gene TRBJ2-2; 12 bases fit TRBD2. CDR1 and CDR2 (germline): SEHNR, FQNEAQ (reference sequence). Trimming at V came to 6 bases and at J to 5 bases, leaving 7 bases not matched to a gene. The CDR3 loop spans 16 amino acids. The CDR3 nucleotides read TGTGCCAGCAGGACTACCGGGACTAGCGGGACCGGGGAGCTGTTTTTT. This gives the protein CASRTTGTSGTGELFF.

This clone showed up just once. The chain employs TRBV18 and TRBJ2-7; 9 bases fit TRBD1. The CDR3 spans 15 residues. CDR1 KGHSH and CDR2 LQKENI come from the germline V gene. V lost 1 base and J lost 2; bases outside the gene matches: 3. The DNA of the CDR3 is TGTGCCAGCTCACCACTCGGGACAGGGACCTACGAGCAGTACTTC. Translated, it gives CASSPLGTGTYEQYF.

The chain couples TRBV5-4 to TRBJ2-1; tentatively, D is TRBD2 (7 bases). Germline V CDR1 and CDR2: SGHNT, YYREEE (reference sequence). The V end lost 1 base, the J end lost 8 bases, and 16 bases lay between the germline ends. The length of the CDR3 is 15 residues. CDR3 protein: CASSLPGEGWHEQFF. CDR3 DNA sequence: TGTGCCAGCAGCTTGCCAGGGGAGGGGTGGCATGAGCAGTTCTTC.

This clone was detected once. The chain recombines TRBV5-4 with TRBJ2-7, with 9 bases aligning to TRBD1. Trimming removed 7 bases from V and 5 bases from J; junction bases left unmatched: 10. This CDR3 region has 14 residues. In germline, CDR1 is SGHNT, CDR2 YYREEE (reference sequence). In DNA, the CDR3 is TGTGCCAGCTCCAGTCCGGGACAGGGCCACGAGCAGTACTTC. Its translation is CASSSPGQGHEQYF.

This chain uses TRBV3-1 (or the pseudogene TRBV3-2) with TRBJ1-5, with a tentative D call TRBD1 (5 bases). The CDR3 has 13 amino acids. Trimming took off 0 bases at V and 5 bases at J, with 5 bases between the two ends. CDR1 LGHDT and CDR2 YNNKEL come from the germline V gene (reference sequence). The CDR3 DNA sequence: TGTGCCAGCAGCCAAGACAGGGATCAGCCCCAGCATTTT. It specifies CASSQDRDQPQHF.

This clone was detected a few times. This chain connects TRBV7-2 to TRBJ1-1, with D uncertain. The V gene lost 2 bases and the J gene lost 4 bases, with 11 bases spanning the gap. CDR3 length: 14 amino acids. Germline V gene sequence: CDR1 SGHTA, CDR2 FQGNSA. The CDR3, as DNA: TGTGCCAGCAGCTTAAAACAGTTTTCCACTGAAGCTTTCTTT. It translates to CASSLKQFSTEAFF.

V usage is TRBV21-1 and J usage is TRBJ2-2; the table's D call, TRBD2, has no DNA check behind it. TRBV21-1 is flagged as a pseudogene. The CDR3 has 20 amino acids. DNA of the CDR3: TGTGCCAGCAGCAAAGGGGACTACAGGGATTACCGGACGAACACCGGGGAGCTGTTTTTT. As protein: CASSKGDYRDYRTNTGELFF.

This clone was observed a single time. This sequence joins TRBV5-1 and TRBJ2-1; the match to TRBD2 covers 7 bases. The germline gives CDR1 SGHRS, CDR2 YFSETQ. This CDR3 is 15 amino acids long. J gave up 5 bases and V 3 bases, and 8 bases lay outside the gene matches. For the CDR3, the DNA is TGCGCCAGCAGCTCTCCCGGGACTACTAACAATGAGCAGTTCTTC. This sequence encodes CASSSPGTTNNEQFF.

This chain uses TRBV5-3 with TRBJ2-3; D remains ambiguous. TRBV5-3 is designated an ORF whose function remains uncertain. V was shortened by 4 bases and J by 1 base, with 7 bases between the two germline ends. This CDR3 has 13 amino acids. Here the CDR3 reads CARSPLRTDTQYF. The CDR3 coding sequence is TGTGCCAGAAGCCCGCTACGCACAGATACGCAGTATTTT.

This chain's CDR3 is CASRFVQGLNEQFF. In nucleotides, the CDR3 is TGTGCCAGCAGGTTTGTTCAGGGGTTGAATGAGCAGTTCTTC. The genes are TRBV2 and TRBJ2-1; tentative D call: TRBD1 (6 bases). Trimming took 6 bases from V and 7 from J, leaving 16 bases between them. Germline V gene data show CDR1 as SNHLY and CDR2 as FYNNEI. The CDR3 loop spans 14 amino acids.